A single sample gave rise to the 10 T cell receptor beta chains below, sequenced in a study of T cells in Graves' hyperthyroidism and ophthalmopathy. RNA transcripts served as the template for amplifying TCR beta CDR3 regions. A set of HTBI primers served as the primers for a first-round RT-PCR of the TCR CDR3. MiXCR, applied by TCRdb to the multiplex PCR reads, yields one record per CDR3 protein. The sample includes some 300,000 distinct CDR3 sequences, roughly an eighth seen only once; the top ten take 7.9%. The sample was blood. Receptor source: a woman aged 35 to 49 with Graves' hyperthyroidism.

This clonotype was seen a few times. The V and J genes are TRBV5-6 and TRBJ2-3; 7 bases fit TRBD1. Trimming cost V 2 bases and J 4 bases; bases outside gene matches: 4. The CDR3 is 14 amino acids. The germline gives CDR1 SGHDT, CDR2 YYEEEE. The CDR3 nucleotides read TGTGCCAGCAGCTTACGGCAGGGGGCAGATACGCAGTATTTT. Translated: CASSLRQGADTQYF.

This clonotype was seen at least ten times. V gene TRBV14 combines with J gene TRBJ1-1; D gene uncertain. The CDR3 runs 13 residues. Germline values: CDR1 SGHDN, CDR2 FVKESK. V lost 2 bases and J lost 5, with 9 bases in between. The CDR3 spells CASSQQEGTEAFF. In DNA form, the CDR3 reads TGTGCCAGCAGCCAACAGGAAGGGACTGAAGCTTTCTTT.

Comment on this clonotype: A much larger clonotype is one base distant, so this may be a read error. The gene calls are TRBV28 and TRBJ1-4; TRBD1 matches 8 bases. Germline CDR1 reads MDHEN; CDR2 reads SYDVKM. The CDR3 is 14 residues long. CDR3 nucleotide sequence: TGTGCCGGCAGCCTTGGACAGGGCCCTGAAAAACTGTTTTTT. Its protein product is CAGSLGQGPEKLFF.

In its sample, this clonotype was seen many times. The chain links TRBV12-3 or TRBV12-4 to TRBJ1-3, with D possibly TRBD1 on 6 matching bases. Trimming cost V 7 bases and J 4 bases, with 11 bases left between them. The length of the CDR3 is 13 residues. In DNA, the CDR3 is TGTGCCAGCACCCAGGACAGAGGAAACACCATATATTTT. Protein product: CASTQDRGNTIYF.

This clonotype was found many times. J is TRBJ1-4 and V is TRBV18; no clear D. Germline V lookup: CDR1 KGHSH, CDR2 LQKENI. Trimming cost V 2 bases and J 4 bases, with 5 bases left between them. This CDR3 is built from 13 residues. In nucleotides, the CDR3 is TGTGCCAGCTCACCAGATATTAATGAAAAACTGTTTTTT. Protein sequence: CASSPDINEKLFF. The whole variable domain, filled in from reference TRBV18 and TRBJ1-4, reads NAGVMQNPRHLVRRRGQEARLRCSPMKGHSHVYWYRQLPEEGLKFMVYLQKENIIDESGMPKERFSAEFPKEGPSILRIQQVVRGDSAAYFCASSPDINEKLFFGSGTQLSVL.

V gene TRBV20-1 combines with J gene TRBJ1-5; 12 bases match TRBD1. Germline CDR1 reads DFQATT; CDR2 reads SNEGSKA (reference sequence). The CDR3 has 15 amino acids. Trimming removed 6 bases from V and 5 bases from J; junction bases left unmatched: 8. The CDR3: CSARDRGRSDQPQHF. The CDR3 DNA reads TGCAGTGCCAGGGACAGGGGGCGATCTGATCAGCCCCAGCATTTT.

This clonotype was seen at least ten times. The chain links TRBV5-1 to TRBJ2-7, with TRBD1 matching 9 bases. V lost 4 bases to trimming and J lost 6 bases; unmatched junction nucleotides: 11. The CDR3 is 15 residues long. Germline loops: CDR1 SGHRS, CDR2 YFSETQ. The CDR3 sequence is CASSPGQGASFEQYF. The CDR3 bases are TGCGCCAGCAGCCCGGGACAGGGAGCCAGTTTCGAGCAGTACTTC.

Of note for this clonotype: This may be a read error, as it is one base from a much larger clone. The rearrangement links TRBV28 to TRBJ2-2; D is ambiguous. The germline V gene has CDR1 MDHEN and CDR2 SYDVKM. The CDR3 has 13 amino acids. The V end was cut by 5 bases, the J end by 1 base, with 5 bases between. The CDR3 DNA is TGTGCCAGCAGTACAGTGAACACCGGGGAGCTGTTTTTT. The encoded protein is CASSTVNTGELFF.

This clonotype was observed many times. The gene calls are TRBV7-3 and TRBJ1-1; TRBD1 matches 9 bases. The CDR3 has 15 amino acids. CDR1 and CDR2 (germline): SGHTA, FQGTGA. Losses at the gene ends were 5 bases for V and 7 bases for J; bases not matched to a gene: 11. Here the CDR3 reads CASSHFGGQGGEAFF. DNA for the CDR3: TGTGCCAGCAGCCACTTCGGGGGACAGGGAGGTGAAGCTTTCTTT.

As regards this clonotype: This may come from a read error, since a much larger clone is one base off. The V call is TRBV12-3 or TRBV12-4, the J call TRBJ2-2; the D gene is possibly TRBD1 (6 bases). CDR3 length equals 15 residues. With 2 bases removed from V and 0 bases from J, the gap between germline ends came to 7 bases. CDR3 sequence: CASSLQGSNTGELFF. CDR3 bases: TGTGCCAGCAGTTTACAGGGGTCGAACACCGGGGAGCTGTTTTTT.